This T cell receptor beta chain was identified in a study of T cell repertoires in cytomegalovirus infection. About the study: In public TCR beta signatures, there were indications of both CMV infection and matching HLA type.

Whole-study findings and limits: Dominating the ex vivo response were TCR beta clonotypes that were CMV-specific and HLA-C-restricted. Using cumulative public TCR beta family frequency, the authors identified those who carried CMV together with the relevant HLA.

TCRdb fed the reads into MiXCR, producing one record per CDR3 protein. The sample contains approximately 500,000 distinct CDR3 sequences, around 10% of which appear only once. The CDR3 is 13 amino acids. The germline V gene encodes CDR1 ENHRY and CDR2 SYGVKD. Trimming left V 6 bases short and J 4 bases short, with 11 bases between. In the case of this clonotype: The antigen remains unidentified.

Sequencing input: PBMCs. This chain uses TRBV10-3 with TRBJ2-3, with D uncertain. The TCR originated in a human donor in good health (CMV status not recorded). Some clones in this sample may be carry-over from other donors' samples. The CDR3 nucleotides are TGTGCCATCAGCGGCCAAATGGCAGATACGCAGTATTTT. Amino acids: CAISGQMADTQYF.